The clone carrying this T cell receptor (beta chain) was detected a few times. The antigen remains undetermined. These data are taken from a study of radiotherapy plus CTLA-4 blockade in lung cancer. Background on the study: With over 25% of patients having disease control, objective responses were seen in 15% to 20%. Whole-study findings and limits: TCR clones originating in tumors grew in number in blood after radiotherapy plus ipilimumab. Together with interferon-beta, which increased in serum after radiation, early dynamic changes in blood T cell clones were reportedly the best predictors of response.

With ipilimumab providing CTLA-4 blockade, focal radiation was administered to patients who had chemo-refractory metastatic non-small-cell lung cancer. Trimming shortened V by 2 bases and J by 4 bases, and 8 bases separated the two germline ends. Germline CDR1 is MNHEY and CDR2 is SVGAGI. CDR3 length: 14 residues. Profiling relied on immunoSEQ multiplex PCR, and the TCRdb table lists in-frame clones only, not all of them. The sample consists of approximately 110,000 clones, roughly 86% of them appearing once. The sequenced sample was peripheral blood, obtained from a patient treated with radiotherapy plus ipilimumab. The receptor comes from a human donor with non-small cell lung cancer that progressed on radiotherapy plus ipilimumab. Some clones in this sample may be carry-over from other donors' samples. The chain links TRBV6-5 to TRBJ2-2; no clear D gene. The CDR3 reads CASSYDSGTGELFF. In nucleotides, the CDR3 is TGTGCCAGCAGTTACGATTCGGGCACCGGGGAGCTGTTTTTT.